Sequencing of this TCR beta chain was carried out in a study of control samples from healthy donors and cancer patients. The table came from immunoSEQ multiplex PCR; TCRdb's copy has only in-frame clones and leaves some out. The listing contains roughly 190,000 clones. The germline CDR1 and CDR2 sequences are GTSNPN and SVGIG (reference sequence). Trimming took 0 bases from V and 6 from J, leaving 6 bases between them. The CDR3 runs 12 residues. The chain joins TRBV30 to TRBJ2-1, with no clear D. The sequence came from a woman in her twenties or thirties in good health. Sequencing was carried out using blood. DNA for the CDR3: TGTGCCTGGAGTGTCTGGGTCAATGAGCAGTTCTTC. It encodes CAWSVWVNEQFF. The full variable domain, rest sourced from reference TRBV30 and TRBJ2-1, is SQTIHQWPATLVQPVGSPLSLECTVEGTSNPNLYWYRQAAGRGLQLLFYSVGIGQISSEVPQNLSASRPQDRQFILSSKKLLLSDSGFYLCAWSVWVNEQFFGPGTRLTVL.